Each of the 14 T cell receptor beta chains below was sequenced from the same sample in a study of OX40 agonist ivuxolimab in advanced cancers. Sequenced by immunoSEQ multiplex PCR; TCRdb stores in-frame clones only, minus some. This table has 20,000 to 25,000 clones, 88% appearing once. The input for sequencing was CD4+ or CD8+ T cells sorted from blood, taken in a trial of the OX40 agonist ivuxolimab. These receptors originate from an adult with an advanced solid tumor such as melanoma, head and neck, liver or kidney cancer.

This clone has only a few counts. The rearrangement joins TRBV9 to TRBJ1-2, with D unclear. The CDR3 is 14 residues long. Trimming took 0 bases from V and 3 from J, leaving 9 bases between them. CDR1 SGDLS and CDR2 YYNGEE come from the germline V gene. CDR3 sequence: CASSVGGGYYGYTF. The CDR3 DNA follows: TGTGCCAGCAGCGTAGGTGGAGGGTACTATGGCTACACCTTC.

The V gene is TRBV7-9, the J gene TRBJ2-3; D not resolved. The CDR3 totals 16 residues. V was clipped by 5 bases and J by 0 bases, with 15 bases between them. Germline lookup yields CDR1 SEHNR and CDR2 FQNEAQ (reference sequence). CDR3 in DNA: TGTGCCAGCAGCACCCTTACAGAGCCTAGCACAGATACGCAGTATTTT. It codes for CASSTLTEPSTDTQYF.

The gene calls are TRBV6-1 and TRBJ1-1, with D possibly TRBD1 on 6 matching bases. In germline, CDR1 is MNHNS, CDR2 SASEGT. V lost 6 bases and J 7 bases, leaving 15 bases between the germline ends. CDR3 length equals 13 residues. The CDR3: CASRIQGGSEAFF. Written as DNA, the CDR3 is TGTGCCAGCAGGATACAGGGCGGGAGTGAAGCTTTCTTT.

The chain joins TRBV4-3 to TRBJ2-3, with D perhaps TRBD1 (7 bases). V shed 0 bases and J shed 7 bases, with 20 bases lying between them. The CDR3 has 17 residues. Per germline, CDR1 LGHNA and CDR2 YSLEER. The CDR3 sequence: CASSQDGGQGVGNTQYF. The CDR3 DNA follows: TGCGCCAGCAGCCAAGATGGGGGGCAGGGGGTGGGGAATACGCAGTATTTT.

This clone was counted a few times. This chain connects TRBV4-1 to TRBJ2-5, with 16 nucleotides matching TRBD2. Losses at the gene ends were 3 bases for V and 4 bases for J; bases not matched to a gene: 11. Germline CDR1 MGHRA, CDR2 YSYEKL. The CDR3 runs 19 residues. CDR3 coding DNA: TGCGCCAGCAGCCACACTCCGGGACTAGCGGGAGGGTCTTTAGAGACCCAGTACTTC. Protein product: CASSHTPGLAGGSLETQYF.

The chain is built from TRBV28 and TRBJ2-1; 7 nucleotides match TRBD1. The germline CDR1 and CDR2 sequences are MDHEN and SYDVKM. The CDR3 extends over 17 amino acids. V lost 2 bases to trimming and J lost 2 bases; unmatched junction nucleotides: 9. This CDR3 reads CASSLANWGTAYNEQFF. CDR3 in DNA: TGTGCCAGCAGTTTAGCAAACTGGGGGACAGCCTACAATGAGCAGTTCTTC.

This chain uses TRBV2 with TRBJ2-5; the D is unclear. This CDR3 region has 16 residues. The germline CDR1 and CDR2 sequences are SNHLY and FYNNEI. V gave up 6 bases and J gave up 1 base, with 18 bases separating them. CDR3 coding DNA: TGTGCCAGCAGACCCGGACCGCGCGCCTCCCAAGAGACCCAGTACTTC. Translating gives CASRPGPRASQETQYF.

This clone was observed a handful of times. V and J are TRBV18 and TRBJ2-7; 9 bases line up with TRBD1. This CDR3 has 16 residues. V trimming: 3 bases; J trimming: 3 bases; junction bases outside the gene matches: 9. Germline CDR1 is KGHSH and CDR2 is LQKENI. CDR3 in DNA: TGTGCCAGCTCACCGGCCGGGACAGGGCAGATCTACGAGCAGTACTTC. Amino acids: CASSPAGTGQIYEQYF.

This clone appeared a single time. This chain joins TRBV30 and TRBJ1-5; no clear D gene. Trimming took off 3 bases at V and 0 bases at J, with 12 bases between the two ends. Germline assignment: CDR1 GTSNPN and CDR2 SVGIG (reference sequence). The CDR3 length is 15 residues. The CDR3 sequence: CAWSAGVNSNQPQHF. The DNA for the CDR3 is TGTGCCTGGAGCGCCGGGGTAAATAGCAATCAGCCCCAGCATTTT.

The rearrangement uses TRBV9 and TRBJ1-3; D is unresolved. Trimming removed 3 bases from V and 0 bases from J, with 7 bases in between. CDR1 and CDR2 (germline): SGDLS, YYNGEE. The CDR3 has 14 amino acids. The CDR3 region has the DNA TGTGCCAGCAGCGCGACCCCCTCTGGAAACACCATATATTTT. Amino acid sequence: CASSATPSGNTIYF.

The chain combines TRBV29-1 with TRBJ2-1; D not certain. Germline V gives CDR1 SQVTM, CDR2 ANQGSEA. The CDR3 has 14 amino acids. V was cut by 1 base and J by 0 bases, with 7 bases left in between. For the CDR3, the DNA is TGCAGCGTTGAAGGACAAAGCTCCTACAATGAGCAGTTCTTC. It yields the protein CSVEGQSSYNEQFF.

V usage is TRBV6-6 and J usage is TRBJ2-1; 8 bases are shared with TRBD2. Germline values: CDR1 MNHNY, CDR2 SVGAGI (reference sequence). The V gene end was trimmed by 3 bases and the J gene end by 5 bases; junction bases not matched to a gene: 6. The CDR3 extends over 15 amino acids. CDR3 sequence reads: CASSYQGLEHNEQFF. As DNA, the CDR3 is TGTGCCAGCAGTTATCAGGGACTAGAACACAATGAGCAGTTCTTC.

The chain joins TRBV18 to TRBJ2-7, with TRBD2 as a possible D gene (6 bases). Looked up from germline, CDR1 is KGHSH and CDR2 is LQKENI. CDR3 length: 15 amino acids. V lost 3 bases and J lost 0, with 12 bases in between. CDR3: CASSPGTQSSYEQYF. In nucleotides, the CDR3 is TGTGCCAGCTCACCTGGGACTCAGAGCTCCTACGAGCAGTACTTC.

J is TRBJ2-1 and V is TRBV6-5, with TRBD1 identical over 10 bases. CDR3 size: 15 residues. With V trimmed by 7 bases and J by 3 bases, 6 bases remained unmatched. Germline loops: CDR1 MNHEY, CDR2 SVGAGI. CDR3 nucleotide sequence: TGTGCCAGCAATTCCGGACAGGGGGGCTACAATGAGCAGTTCTTC. Translated: CASNSGQGGYNEQFF.